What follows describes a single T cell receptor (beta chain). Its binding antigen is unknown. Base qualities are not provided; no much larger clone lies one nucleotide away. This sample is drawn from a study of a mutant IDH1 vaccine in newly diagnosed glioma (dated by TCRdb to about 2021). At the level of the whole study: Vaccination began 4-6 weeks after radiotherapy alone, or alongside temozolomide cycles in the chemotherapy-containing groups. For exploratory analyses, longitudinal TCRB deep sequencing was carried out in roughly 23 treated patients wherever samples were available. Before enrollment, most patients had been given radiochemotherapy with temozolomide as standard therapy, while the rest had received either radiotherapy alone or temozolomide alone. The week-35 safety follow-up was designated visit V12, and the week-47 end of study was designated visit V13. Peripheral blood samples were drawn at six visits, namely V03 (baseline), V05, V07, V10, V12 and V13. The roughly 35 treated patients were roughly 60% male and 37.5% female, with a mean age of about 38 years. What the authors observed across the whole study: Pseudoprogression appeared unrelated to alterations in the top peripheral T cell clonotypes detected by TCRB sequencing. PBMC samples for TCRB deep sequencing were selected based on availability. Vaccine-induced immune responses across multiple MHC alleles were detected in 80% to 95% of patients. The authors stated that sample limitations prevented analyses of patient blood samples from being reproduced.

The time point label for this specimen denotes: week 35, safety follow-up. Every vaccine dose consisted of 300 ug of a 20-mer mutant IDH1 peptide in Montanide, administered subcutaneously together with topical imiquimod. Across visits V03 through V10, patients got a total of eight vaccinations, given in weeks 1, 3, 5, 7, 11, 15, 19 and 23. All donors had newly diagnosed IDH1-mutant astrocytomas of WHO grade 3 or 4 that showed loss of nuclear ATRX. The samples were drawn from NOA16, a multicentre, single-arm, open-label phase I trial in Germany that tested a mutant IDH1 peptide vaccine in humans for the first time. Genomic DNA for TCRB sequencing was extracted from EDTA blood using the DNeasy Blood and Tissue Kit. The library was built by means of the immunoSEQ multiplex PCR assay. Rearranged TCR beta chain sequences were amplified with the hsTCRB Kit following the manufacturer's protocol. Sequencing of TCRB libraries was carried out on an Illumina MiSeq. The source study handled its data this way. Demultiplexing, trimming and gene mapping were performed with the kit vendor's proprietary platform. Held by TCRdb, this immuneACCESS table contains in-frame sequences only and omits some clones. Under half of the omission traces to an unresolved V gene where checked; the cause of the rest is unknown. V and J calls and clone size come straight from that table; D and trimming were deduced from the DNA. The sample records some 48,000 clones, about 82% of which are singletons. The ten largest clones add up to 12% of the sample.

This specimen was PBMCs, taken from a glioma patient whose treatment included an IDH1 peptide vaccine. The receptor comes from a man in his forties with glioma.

The nucleotide sequence is given as TGCGCCAGCAGTGAGACCCGGGCCTCCTATGGCTACACCTTC. Its product reads: CASSETRASYGYTF. Recombination connected TRBV10-1 to TRBJ1-2; no confident D gene assignment can be made. CDR1 and CDR2, per the germline V gene (reference sequence), are WNHNN and SYGVQD. Its CDR3 holds 14 amino acids, cysteine through phenylalanine. The sequence is cut down to CDR3 DNA, 42 bases in frame from base 1. V was cut back by 2 bases and J by 4 bases, leaving a gap of 11 bases between them.